This T cell receptor beta chain was recovered during a study of T cells in Graves' hyperthyroidism and ophthalmopathy. Amplified TCR beta CDR3 regions derived from RNA transcripts. The HTBI primer set drove a first-round RT-PCR of the TCR CDR3. A single record per CDR3 protein comes from TCRdb applying MiXCR to the multiplex PCR reads. The sample consists of around 520,000 distinct CDR3 sequences, roughly an eighth of them appearing once. This clonotype was seen a few times. CDR1 is LGHDT and CDR2 is YNNKEL in the germline V gene (reference sequence). J lost 15 bases, V lost 0 bases, and 9 bases had no gene match. The CDR3 length is 14 residues. These patients, aged 18 to 65, had recently diagnosed hyperthyroidism lasting under 2 months. Diagnosing involved the use of clinical symptoms, serum thyroxine and TRAb, thyroid ultrasound and orbital computed tomography.

This sequence was found in a woman aged 18-30 years with Graves' hyperthyroidism. Sequencing was performed on blood. V is TRBV3-1 and J is TRBJ2-1, with 9 bases that match TRBD2. CDR3 DNA sequence: TGTGCCAGCAGCCAAGATTCCCTAGCGGGACCCGGGTTCTTC. This encodes CASSQDSLAGPGFF.